The present entry profiles one TCR beta chain with its context. Its antigen is currently not known. No base quality information exists; no much larger clone differs at one position. V and J are trimmed by 3 bases and 1 base, and the gene matches miss 10 bases of the junction. The CDR3 measures 17 amino acids from cysteine to phenylalanine. Only the CDR3 DNA stays, 51 bases, in frame from base 1. CDR1 MGHRA and CDR2 YSYEKL were looked up in the germline V gene. Receptor amplification or capture employed PCR. Reads for this sample came from an Illumina HiSeq 4000. High-throughput sequencing was used to profile the TCR beta-chain CDR3 region of each patient. Per the source publication's procedure: Drawing on CDR3 differences between clinicopathological groups, the researchers built a classifier meant to tell apart patients with distant-metastatic papillary thyroid cancer. To measure repertoire diversity the researchers used the Shannon index, while the Morisita-Horn index served to gauge how similar the tumor and blood repertoires were. TCRdb handled the public reads itself, with Q25 trimming in fastp and clone calling in MiXCR, and kept productive beta chains. The V and J calls were determined by TCRdb, not by the authors. The table for this sample lists some 20,000 clones; about 20% of them were counted only once. 10% to 15% of the sample comes from the top ten.

This record belongs to a study of metastatic and nonmetastatic thyroid tumors (dated by TCRdb to 2018 to 2021). As for the study more broadly: The researchers compared repertoires between peripheral blood samples and tumor or nodule tissue samples from patients with malignant or benign thyroid disease.

No patient had received any treatment before thyroid surgery. The study retrospectively analysed patient clinical samples collected from the early 2010s to the late 2010s using T-cell receptor beta sequencing. The full study reports these points: In both blood and tumor samples, TCR beta diversity was reported to be significantly higher in malignant tumors than in benign nodules.

The sample comprised tumor tissue. The clonotype was recovered from a female donor with papillary thyroid cancer or a benign thyroid nodule (not recorded which). Some clones in this sample may be carry-over from other donors' samples. The rearranged segments are TRBV4-1 and TRBJ1-2, with TRBD1 identical over 8 junction bases. The bases read TGCGCCAGCAGCCACCACTCTACAGGGGGAGGTAACTATGGCTACACCTTC. The resulting protein is CASSHHSTGGGNYGYTF.